The 27 T cell receptor beta chains below all came from one sample that was sequenced in a study of shared clonotypes between healthy human individuals. Profiling relied on immunoSEQ multiplex PCR, and the TCRdb table lists in-frame clones only, not all of them. The sample contains 630,000 or so clones, roughly 98% of which appear only once. Terminally differentiated effector memory CD45RA+ cells were excluded from the naive CD8 cells, which were CD45RO-negative and positively selected for CCR7. The specimen was naive CD8+ T cells sorted from blood. The receptors were sampled from a man aged 25-40 years in good health.

A few counts support this clone. The rearrangement joins TRBV11-2 to TRBJ2-7; D unresolved. The CDR3 covers 13 residues. The V and J ends lost 0 bases and 2 bases respectively, with 5 bases between them. Germline V gene lookup returns CDR1 SGHAT and CDR2 FQNNGV. As DNA, the CDR3 is TGTGCCAGCAGCTTAGAATGGGCCTACGAGCAGTACTTC. This translates into CASSLEWAYEQYF.

The rearrangement links TRBV11-1 to TRBJ2-2, with D tentatively TRBD1 (5 bases). CDR1 is SGHAT and CDR2 is FQDESV in the germline V gene (reference sequence). The length of the CDR3 is 15 residues. The germline V and J ends were trimmed by 6 bases and 1 base, with 12 bases remaining between them. The CDR3 sequence is CASRTRGLNTGELFF. CDR3 sequence (DNA): TGTGCCAGCAGGACAAGGGGCTTGAACACCGGGGAGCTGTTTTTT.

The chain uses TRBV10-1 and TRBJ2-2; D is possibly TRBD2 (6 bases). Trimming left V 4 bases short and J 4 bases short, with 10 bases between. The CDR3 is 14 amino acids. Germline V CDR1 and CDR2: WNHNN, SYGVQD (reference sequence). CDR3 sequence reads: CASSAGTSTGELFF. CDR3 nucleotides: TGCGCCAGCAGTGCGGGGACTTCCACCGGGGAGCTGTTTTTT.

The V call is TRBV10-2, the J call TRBJ2-7; 9 nucleotides match TRBD2. Germline lookup yields CDR1 WSHSY and CDR2 SAAADI. Losses at the gene ends were 10 bases for V and 4 bases for J; bases not matched to a gene: 5. CDR3 length: 12 amino acids. CDR3 bases: TGCGCCATCGCGGGAGGGCCGTACGAGCAGTACTTC. This sequence encodes CAIAGGPYEQYF.

The rearrangement joins TRBV10-2 to TRBJ1-1; D remains ambiguous. V was pared by 3 bases and J by 0 bases, with 11 bases between. Germline V CDR1 and CDR2: WSHSY, SAAADI. CDR3 length equals 15 residues. Here the CDR3 DNA reads TGCGCCAGCAGTGATCCGTCTACCATGAACACTGAAGCTTTCTTT. It encodes CASSDPSTMNTEAFF.

The chain employs TRBV2 and TRBJ1-5; D is unresolved. The V and J ends lost 6 bases and 4 bases respectively, with 16 bases between them. This CDR3 has 15 amino acids. In germline, CDR1 is SNHLY, CDR2 FYNNEI. DNA for the CDR3: TGTGCCAGCAGCCGGGGTTTGGAATATAATCAGCCCCAGCATTTT. This gives the protein CASSRGLEYNQPQHF.

The rearrangement links TRBV2 to TRBJ2-5; maybe TRBD2 (5 bases). Trimming took 10 bases from V and 5 from J, leaving 14 bases between them. Germline CDR1 and CDR2: SNHLY and FYNNEI. The CDR3 totals 12 residues. CDR3 bases: TGTGCCACCGCCCTAGCTGGGGAGACCCAGTACTTC. This translates into CATALAGETQYF. The variable domain in full, completed from reference TRBV2 and TRBJ2-5, reads EPEVTQTPSHQVTQMGQEVILRCVPISNHLYFYWYRQILGQKVEFLVSFYNNEISEKSEIFDDQFSVERPDGSNFTLKIRSTKLEDSAMYFCATALAGETQYFGPGTRLLVL.

This sequence joins TRBV7-9 and TRBJ2-7; D uncertain. The germline CDR1 and CDR2 sequences are SEHNR and FQNEAQ (reference sequence). Trimming took 4 bases from V and 2 from J, leaving 12 bases between them. The CDR3 is 14 amino acids. In nucleotides, the CDR3 is TGTGCCAGCAGCTATGACCGAAATCCCTACGAGCAGTACTTC. It is translated as CASSYDRNPYEQYF.

The chain employs TRBV28 and TRBJ2-2, with D uncertain. Germline CDR1 reads MDHEN; CDR2 reads SYDVKM. This CDR3 is 15 amino acids long. The ends were cut back, 10 bases at V and 4 bases at J, with 19 bases in the middle. The CDR3 bases are TGTGCCATCTCGTCGACACGGTTGGGCACCGGGGAGCTGTTTTTT. It specifies CAISSTRLGTGELFF. The full variable domain, its missing parts supplied by reference TRBV28 and TRBJ2-2, is DVKVTQSSRYLVKRTGEKVFLECVQDMDHENMFWYRQDPGLGLRLIYFSYDVKMKEKGDIPEGYSVSREKKERFSLILESASTNQTSMYLCAISSTRLGTGELFFGEGSRLTVL.

The chain carries TRBV6-1 and TRBJ2-1; TRBD2 agrees at 7 bases. The CDR3 is 12 residues long. The germline V gene has CDR1 MNHNS and CDR2 SASEGT. V was pared by 4 bases and J by 15 bases, with 9 bases of the junction left unmatched. CDR3 DNA: TGTGCCAGCAGTGGCCCCAGCGGGGTGGCGTTCTTC. This gives the protein CASSGPSGVAFF.

The chain joins TRBV9 to TRBJ2-3; the D call may be TRBD1 or TRBD2 (5 bases each). CDR1 is SGDLS, CDR2 YYNGEE, per germline. The CDR3 is 16 residues long. V dropped 6 bases and J dropped 4 bases, with 21 bases sitting between them. The CDR3 protein is CASTPRVGAVPDTQYF. As DNA, the CDR3 is TGTGCCAGCACTCCGCGGGTAGGGGCGGTTCCAGATACGCAGTATTTT.

This chain connects TRBV7-9 to TRBJ1-2, with D unresolved. The germline V and J ends were trimmed by 0 bases and 0 bases, with 8 bases remaining between them. The CDR3 extends over 15 amino acids. Germline CDR1 SEHNR, CDR2 FQNEAQ (reference sequence). In DNA form, the CDR3 reads TGTGCCAGCAGCTTAGCGGGTCGGTCTAACTATGGCTACACCTTC. Protein product: CASSLAGRSNYGYTF.

Comments on this clone: Distinct nucleotide sequences in the sample also encode this CDR3. V is TRBV4-1 and J is TRBJ2-7, with D hard to call. Trimming took 1 base from V and 1 from J, leaving 5 bases between them. There are 13 residues in the CDR3. The germline V gene encodes CDR1 MGHRA and CDR2 YSYEKL. CDR3 protein: CASSQGPSYEQYF. In DNA form, the CDR3 reads TGCGCCAGCAGCCAAGGGCCATCCTACGAGCAGTACTTC.

The genes are TRBV5-4 and TRBJ2-7, with 7 bases identical to TRBD2. The V gene end was trimmed by 2 bases and the J gene end by 3 bases; junction bases not matched to a gene: 5. The CDR3 sequence is 14 residues long. CDR1 SGHNT and CDR2 YYREEE come from the germline V gene (reference sequence). The DNA for the CDR3 is TGTGCCAGCAGCTTAAGCGGGAACATCTACGAGCAGTACTTC. Its protein is CASSLSGNIYEQYF.

This chain uses TRBV10-3 with TRBJ1-5, with 8 bases that match TRBD1. The germline V gene has CDR1 ENHRY and CDR2 SYGVKD. J was trimmed by 0 bases and V by 5 bases; bases with no gene match: 3. The CDR3 consists of 15 residues. The CDR3 here is CAISQGAGSNQPQHF. The DNA of the CDR3 is TGTGCCATCAGTCAGGGGGCAGGTAGCAATCAGCCCCAGCATTTT.

As regards this clone: Other DNA variants within this sample encode the same CDR3. The chain couples TRBV11-2 to TRBJ2-7; possible D gene TRBD1, 6 bases. Germline values: CDR1 SGHAT, CDR2 FQNNGV. The CDR3 is 13 residues long. V dropped 0 bases and J dropped 3 bases, with 6 bases sitting between them. CDR3 amino acids: CASSLEDSYEQYF. The CDR3 nucleotides read TGTGCCAGCAGCTTAGAGGACAGCTACGAGCAGTACTTC.

The rearrangement links TRBV7-9 to TRBJ1-5; 8 nucleotides align to TRBD1. Germline values: CDR1 SEHNR, CDR2 FQNEAQ (reference sequence). Trimming at V came to 4 bases and at J to 5 bases, leaving 7 bases not matched to a gene. The CDR3 sequence is 15 residues long. In nucleotides, the CDR3 is TGTGCCAGCAGCTCCCTACAGGGGGGTGATCAGCCCCAGCATTTT. Amino acids: CASSSLQGGDQPQHF. Full variable domain (rest looked up from reference TRBV7-9 and TRBJ1-5): DTGVSQNPRHKITKRGQNVTFRCDPISEHNRLYWYRQTLGQGPEFLTYFQNEAQLEKSRLLSDRFSAERPKGSFSTLEIQRTEQGDSAMYLCASSSLQGGDQPQHFGDGTRLSIL.

The chain couples TRBV19 to TRBJ2-7; D is possibly TRBD1 (5 bases). Per germline, CDR1 LNHDA and CDR2 SQIVND (reference sequence). Trimming stripped 5 bases from V and 0 bases from J, with 8 bases between. This CDR3 comprises 13 residues. Here the CDR3 DNA reads TGTGCCAGTAGTCTTCAGGGCTCCTACGAGCAGTACTTC. Residues: CASSLQGSYEQYF.

This clone was seen only once. The genes are TRBV6-6 and TRBJ2-2, with D maybe TRBD1 (6 bases). V was cut by 2 bases and J by 2 bases, with 12 bases left in between. The germline V gene has CDR1 MNHNY and CDR2 SVGAGI (reference sequence). This CDR3 region has 16 residues. As DNA, the CDR3 is TGTGCCAGCAGTTACGTTTGGACAGCTAACACCGGGGAGCTGTTTTTT. Amino acids: CASSYVWTANTGELFF.

The V call is TRBV4-3, the J call TRBJ2-7; TRBD1 agrees at 8 bases. The CDR3 sequence is 15 residues long. Trimming took 0 bases from V and 6 from J; bases not matched to a gene: 7. Germline CDR1 is LGHNA and CDR2 is YSLEER. This chain's CDR3 is CASSQDPGGAGEQYF. As DNA, the CDR3 is TGCGCCAGCAGCCAAGATCCAGGGGGCGCCGGCGAGCAGTACTTC.

The rearrangement joins TRBV7-6 to TRBJ2-5; D is ambiguous. Germline V CDR1 and CDR2: SGHVS, FNYEAQ. This CDR3 region has 14 residues. V gave up 0 bases and J gave up 4 bases, with 9 bases separating them. The CDR3 spells CASSLARGSETQYF. CDR3 DNA: TGTGCCAGCAGCTTAGCTCGTGGGTCAGAGACCCAGTACTTC.

This sequence joins TRBV7-6 and TRBJ2-7; D is unresolved. Per the germline V gene, CDR1 is SGHVS and CDR2 is FNYEAQ. The ends were cut back, 1 base at V and 0 bases at J, with 19 bases in the middle. The CDR3 is 18 amino acids. The CDR3 DNA is TGTGCCAGCAGCTTAGGCGCCCCCTCGGGCAGGAGCTCCTACGAGCAGTACTTC. Amino acids: CASSLGAPSGRSSYEQYF.

The CDR3: CASSSPNSGHRDTQYF. The CDR3 DNA sequence: TGTGCCAGCAGTTCCCCCAACTCGGGACATCGAGATACGCAGTATTTT. The V and J genes are TRBV7-9 and TRBJ2-3, with D perhaps matching TRBD1 (6 bases). Trimming took off 6 bases at V and 5 bases at J, with 21 bases between the two ends. CDR3 length equals 16 residues. Germline loops: CDR1 SEHNR, CDR2 FQNEAQ (reference sequence).

CDR3 loop: CASSIGQGPYGYTF. DNA of the CDR3: TGTGCCAGTAGTATTGGTCAGGGTCCCTATGGCTACACCTTC. The chain has TRBV19 and TRBJ1-2, with D maybe TRBD1 (5 bases). The CDR3 runs to 14 residues. Germline assignment: CDR1 LNHDA and CDR2 SQIVND (reference sequence). V dropped 3 bases and J dropped 4 bases, with 12 bases sitting between them.

J is TRBJ2-1 and V is TRBV2; 10 bases match TRBD1. CDR3 length: 14 residues. CDR1 is SNHLY and CDR2 is FYNNEI in the germline V gene. The junction had 9 bases not matched to a gene; V was cut back by 9 bases and J by 7 bases. CDR3 sequence reads: CASEPGQGRNEQFF. The CDR3 region has the DNA TGTGCCAGTGAGCCGGGACAGGGGAGGAATGAGCAGTTCTTC.

In regard to this clone: Other DNA sequences in this specimen translate into the identical CDR3. This chain joins TRBV27 and TRBJ2-1; D gene unclear. Germline V gene lookup returns CDR1 MNHEY and CDR2 SMNVEV (reference sequence). The CDR3 length is 10 residues. Trimming stripped 8 bases from V and 4 bases from J, with 3 bases between. As DNA, the CDR3 is TGTGCCAGCGGATACAATGAGCAGTTCTTC. It is translated as CASGYNEQFF.

The chain couples TRBV6-5 to TRBJ1-2; possible D gene TRBD1, 5 bases. V lost 0 bases, J lost 6 bases, and 8 bases lay in between. From germline, CDR1 is MNHEY and CDR2 SVGAGI. The CDR3 covers 13 residues. The chain's CDR3 is CASSYSGENGYTF. The CDR3 bases are TGTGCCAGCAGTTACTCAGGGGAGAATGGCTACACCTTC.